These T cell receptor beta chains were read from a single sample in a study of blood T cell repertoires in COVID-19. Assay: immunoSEQ multiplex PCR; the TCRdb copy retains only in-frame clones and omits some. In the table there are roughly 200,000 clones, roughly 84% of which are singletons. Specimen: peripheral blood. The receptors derive from a man aged 50-59 years with active or convalescent COVID-19. The CDR3 runs from the conserved cysteine through the conserved F or W. The size field is filled for only some rows; it gives once, few, many or a size class.

size	V	J	CDR3
.	TRBV2	TRBJ2-7	CATLGGQGRDEQYF
once	TRBV4-3	TRBJ2-2	CASSQAGENTGELFF
.	TRBV5-4	TRBJ1-1	CASKTQVGRDTEAFF
.	TRBV9	TRBJ2-7	CASSPQGGAHEQYF
.	TRBV3-1/TRBV3-2	TRBJ2-7	CASSLTRTGRSYEQYF
.	TRBV5-1	TRBJ2-5	CASSSPQGETQYF
.	TRBV7-3	TRBJ1-5	CASSLYAREENQPQHF
.	TRBV6-5	TRBJ2-7	CASSLPGTGNEQYF
.	TRBV30	TRBJ1-2	CAWSPDSNYGYTF
.	TRBV25-1	TRBJ1-3	CASTPGQISGNTIYF
.	TRBV6-1	TRBJ1-2	CASSEAGTVTGYTF
.	TRBV2	TRBJ1-2	CASSEARLVGYTF
.	TRBV9	TRBJ1-6	CASSVREEGSPLHF
few	TRBV27	TRBJ1-5	CASSLLGQGRQPQHF
.	TRBV15	TRBJ2-3	CATSRKSGGTLTDTQYF
once	TRBV11-2	TRBJ2-7	CASSLGLSRGASYEQYF
.	TRBV27	TRBJ2-2	CASSLSTFWTVNTGELFF
.	TRBV4-2	TRBJ1-2	CASSQGGVETGGYTF
.	TRBV28	TRBJ1-2	CASRPPDRDYGYTF
.	TRBV7-9	TRBJ1-1	CASSLGEGGPTGAFF
.	TRBV21-1	TRBJ1-3	CASSKDRRGRNTIYF
.	TRBV9	TRBJ2-2	CASSARPSGGFANTGELFF
.	TRBV7-2	TRBJ2-6	CASSLEGGGAVGGANVLTF
.	TRBV5-1	TRBJ2-7	CASSLIGQGGEQYF
few	TRBV7-6	TRBJ1-1	CASSPIGGQNTEAFF
.	TRBV7-3	TRBJ2-5	CASSSQATLVETQYF
.	TRBV24-1	TRBJ2-5	CATSDLGTGERETQYF
few	TRBV12-3/TRBV12-4	TRBJ1-6	CASSWDRNSPLHF
.	TRBV5-4	TRBJ2-3	CASRSGLVGTDTQYF
once	TRBV18	TRBJ2-3	CASSPPGTTDTQYF
.	TRBV7-8	TRBJ2-7	CASKGQPYEQYF
.	TRBV29-1	TRBJ2-1	CSEGTSGGGPGFYNEQFF
many	TRBV6-6	TRBJ1-4	CASSRQGAIEKLFF
.	TRBV5-1	TRBJ1-4	CASSLGAQGGEKLFF
.	TRBV3-1/TRBV3-2	TRBJ1-1	CASSQGRALSTEAFF
once	TRBV6-1	TRBJ1-2	CASSDIRGYYGYTF
few	TRBV30	TRBJ1-1	CAWSTGGTEAFF
.	TRBV6-5	TRBJ1-1	CASSWEGNTEAFF
.	TRBV7-2	TRBJ2-7	CASSLMIRLGQGTKQYF
.	TRBV6-5	TRBJ2-5	CASSKIQGAETQYF
.	TRBV12-3/TRBV12-4	TRBJ2-2	CASSLGAAGELFF
.	TRBV30	TRBJ2-1	CAWSRERGPYNEQFF
.	TRBV27	TRBJ2-1	CASTTALYNEQFF
.	TRBV2	TRBJ1-2	CASTGVRGYTF
few	TRBV29-1	TRBJ2-7	CSTRHGPYEQYF
.	TRBV5-4	TRBJ1-1	CASRTGVNTEAFF
.	TRBV29-1	TRBJ1-3	CSVEMSSGNTIYF
.	TRBV2	TRBJ2-1	CANGASGGRSEQFF
few	TRBV6-5	TRBJ2-7	CASRVRPGTQYF
few	TRBV6-5	TRBJ2-7	CPASGFLTRYEQYF
.	TRBV12-5	TRBJ1-4	CASGLVLDPIPGQRNEKLFF
.	TRBV5-6	TRBJ2-7	CASSFPGTGFYEQYF
.	TRBV14	TRBJ1-2	CASSLLGGSNYGYTF
.	TRBV19	TRBJ2-7	CASSVYGQAKTYEQYF
few	TRBV7-2	TRBJ1-6	CASSSSTGLSSPLHF